The 26 T cell receptor beta chains reported below all come from one sample, sequenced in a study of human T cells and chemical hapten exposure. The time point here: patch test 2, 6 weeks after DPC sensitization. Treatment in this sample: therapeutic diphenylcyclopropenone sensitization with weekly scalp DPC. TCRdb used MiXCR to reprocess the RACE reads, holding one entry per CDR3 protein. The data hold roughly 69,000 distinct CDR3 sequences, with under 13% observed a single time. Sequences were derived from whole blood, sampled in connection with sensitization to the hapten diphenylcyclopropenone (DPC). These receptors all come from a woman aged 45 to 65 with alopecia areata. Some clones in this sample may be carry-over from other donors' samples.

This clonotype was seen at least ten times. This chain links TRBV5-1 with TRBJ1-1; the D is unclear. The CDR3 is 14 residues long. Trimming removed 3 bases from V and 0 bases from J, with 9 bases in between. CDR1 SGHRS and CDR2 YFSETQ come from the germline V gene. The CDR3 sequence: CASSYDGMNTEAFF. DNA for the CDR3: TGCGCCAGCAGCTATGACGGGATGAACACTGAAGCTTTCTTT.

This clonotype was counted only a few times. The rearrangement uses TRBV3-1 and TRBJ2-1; D not resolved. Between the trimmed V and J ends, which lost 0 bases and 4 bases, there was a span of 7 bases. The CDR3 is 14 amino acids. From germline, CDR1 is LGHDT and CDR2 YNNKEL (reference sequence). The CDR3 spells CASSQDFRYNEQFF. CDR3 nucleotides: TGTGCCAGCAGCCAAGATTTCAGATACAATGAGCAGTTCTTC.

This clonotype occurred many times. This chain connects TRBV18 to TRBJ1-1, with 10 bases fitting TRBD1. The V gene end was trimmed by 3 bases and the J gene end by 6 bases; junction bases not matched to a gene: 7. Germline assignment: CDR1 KGHSH and CDR2 LQKENI. The CDR3 runs to 15 residues. As DNA, the CDR3 is TGTGCCAGCTCACCCTCCGGGACAGGGGTAGCTGAAGCTTTCTTT. This sequence encodes CASSPSGTGVAEAFF.

This clonotype has ten or more counts. The CDR3 sequence: CASSQDVGVAKNIQYF. Here the CDR3 DNA reads TGTGCCAGCAGCCAAGATGTTGGAGTAGCCAAAAACATTCAGTACTTC. The chain has TRBV4-2 and TRBJ2-4; no clear D gene. This CDR3 region has 16 residues. V gave up 0 bases and J gave up 0 bases, with 9 bases separating them. CDR1 is LGHNA and CDR2 is YNFKEQ in the germline V gene.

This clonotype was picked up a small number of times. The CDR3 region has the DNA TGTGCCAGCAGCTTGATCGTAGCGGGGATTCATTACGAGCAGTACTTC. Protein sequence: CASSLIVAGIHYEQYF. The gene calls are TRBV11-1 and TRBJ2-7; 8 nucleotides align to TRBD2. V shed 3 bases and J 4 bases; nucleotides not matched to a gene: 11. Germline CDR1 and CDR2: SGHAT and FQDESV (reference sequence). This CDR3 is 16 amino acids long.

This clonotype has at least ten counts. CDR3 DNA sequence: TGTGCCAGCAGCTTAGAATCCACTAGATTTTCCTTACATGAGCAGTTCTTC. It is translated as CASSLESTRFSLHEQFF. The gene calls are TRBV11-2 and TRBJ2-1; tentative D call: TRBD2 (5 bases). V was shortened by 0 bases and J by 8 bases, with 20 bases between the two germline ends. Germline CDR1 and CDR2: SGHAT and FQNNGV. The CDR3 loop spans 17 amino acids. Complete variable domain (other parts from reference TRBV11-2 and TRBJ2-1): EAGVAQSPRYKIIEKRQSVAFWCNPISGHATLYWYQQILGQGPKLLIQFQNNGVVDDSQLPKDRFSAERLKGVDSTLKIQPAKLEDSAVYLCASSLESTRFSLHEQFFGPGTRLTVL.

This clonotype was picked up many times. The gene calls are TRBV15 and TRBJ1-1; D is undetermined. CDR3 size: 15 residues. From germline, CDR1 is LNHNV and CDR2 YYDKDF (reference sequence). Between the trimmed V and J ends, which lost 5 bases and 3 bases, there was a span of 16 bases. CDR3 nucleotides: TGTGCCACCAGCTCGGGAGGAGGGATTTACACTGAAGCTTTCTTT. Protein product: CATSSGGGIYTEAFF.

This clonotype was counted only a few times. The V gene is TRBV29-1, the J gene TRBJ2-1; TRBD2 matches 11 bases. The V and J ends lost 6 bases and 1 base, in that order; junction bases with no gene match: 2. This CDR3 comprises 14 residues. Germline CDR1 SQVTM, CDR2 ANQGSEA. Here the CDR3 reads CSVGTSGSYNEQFF. The CDR3 DNA sequence: TGCAGCGTCGGGACTAGCGGTTCCTACAATGAGCAGTTCTTC.

This clonotype was counted a few times. The DNA for the CDR3 is TGTGCCAGCAGCTCACCCGAGGGTAGTGAAGCTTTCTTT. Its protein is CASSSPEGSEAFF. V usage is TRBV9 and J usage is TRBJ1-1; no clear D gene. The CDR3 covers 13 residues. CDR1 is SGDLS, CDR2 YYNGEE, per germline. Trimming pared 4 bases from V and 7 bases from J, leaving 14 bases between.

The rearrangement uses TRBV20-1 and TRBJ2-4; maybe TRBD1 (5 bases). CDR3 length: 14 amino acids. Germline V CDR1 and CDR2: DFQATT, SNEGSKA (reference sequence). The V end was cut by 7 bases, the J end by 1 base, with 14 bases between. CDR3 protein: CSVQGRLAKNIQYF. CDR3 nucleotides: TGCAGTGTTCAGGGCCGGCTCGCCAAAAACATTCAGTACTTC.

This clonotype was found many times. The chain carries TRBV29-1 and TRBJ2-2; tentatively, D is TRBD1 (6 bases). V shed 4 bases and J shed 0 bases, with 18 bases lying between them. There are 17 residues in the CDR3. Germline assignment: CDR1 SQVTM and CDR2 ANQGSEA. Here the CDR3 DNA reads TGCAGCGTTGGGGGCGAAATCGGGACATCGAACACCGGGGAGCTGTTTTTT. Translating gives CSVGGEIGTSNTGELFF.

This clonotype occurred many times. The chain uses TRBV18 and TRBJ2-7; no clear D. The germline V and J ends were trimmed by 0 bases and 0 bases, with 9 bases remaining between them. Germline CDR1 and CDR2: KGHSH and LQKENI. The CDR3 has 15 amino acids. CDR3 nucleotide sequence: TGTGCCAGCTCACCACCGACCGGGCACTCCTACGAGCAGTACTTC. This gives the protein CASSPPTGHSYEQYF.

The chain links TRBV11-2 to TRBJ2-5; D possibly uses TRBD1 or TRBD2 (5 bases each). Trimming shortened V by 5 bases and J by 1 base, and 11 bases separated the two germline ends. CDR3 size: 14 residues. Germline CDR1 reads SGHAT; CDR2 reads FQNNGV. Here the CDR3 DNA reads TGTGCCAGCAGCAGGGGACGCTCCCAAGAGACCCAGTACTTC. This encodes CASSRGRSQETQYF.

The CDR3 is CASSSPYRRTDTQYF. The CDR3 nucleotides read TGTGCCAGCAGTTCCCCTTACAGGCGCACAGATACGCAGTATTTT. The chain uses TRBV28 and TRBJ2-3, with D tentatively TRBD1 (5 bases). V was pared by 4 bases and J by 1 base, with 12 bases between. Germline V gene sequence: CDR1 MDHEN, CDR2 SYDVKM. This CDR3 spans 15 amino acids.

In this sample, this clonotype turned up many times. This chain joins TRBV11-2 and TRBJ1-1, with D tentatively TRBD1 (6 bases). This CDR3 is built from 18 residues. CDR1 and CDR2 (germline): SGHAT, FQNNGV. Trimming left V 0 bases short and J 1 base short, with 18 bases between. The CDR3 spells CASSLERGGHRANTEAFF. The CDR3 nucleotides read TGTGCCAGCAGCTTAGAAAGGGGGGGACATCGCGCGAACACTGAAGCTTTCTTT.

The rearrangement joins TRBV18 to TRBJ2-1, with a possible D match to TRBD2 (5 bases). This CDR3 spans 14 amino acids. Germline-derived CDR1 and CDR2 are KGHSH and LQKENI. V lost 5 bases to trimming and J lost 5 bases, with 13 bases between them. CDR3 nucleotide sequence: TGTGCCAGCTCAAGGGAGAAGCCCCACAATGAGCAGTTCTTC. This sequence encodes CASSREKPHNEQFF.

This clonotype has at least ten counts. The chain uses TRBV18 and TRBJ1-5, with 9 bases matching TRBD1. This CDR3 is built from 15 residues. The trim removed 1 base at V and 4 bases at J, leaving 2 bases unmatched. Germline V lookup: CDR1 KGHSH, CDR2 LQKENI. This CDR3 is CASSPLGTGNQPQHF. In nucleotides, the CDR3 is TGTGCCAGCTCACCACTGGGGACAGGGAATCAGCCCCAGCATTTT.

This clonotype was recorded a few times. This sequence joins TRBV3-1 and TRBJ1-1; a possible D gene is TRBD1 (6 bases). CDR1 and CDR2 (germline): LGHDT, YNNKEL (reference sequence). Trimming took off 0 bases at V and 5 bases at J, with 19 bases between the two ends. The CDR3 extends over 17 amino acids. The CDR3 DNA is TGTGCCAGCAGCCAAGATAAACAGGGTGGATATGGAACTGAAGCTTTCTTT. This sequence encodes CASSQDKQGGYGTEAFF.

A few counts support this clonotype. The chain has TRBV3-1 and TRBJ1-4; D is undetermined. V was shortened by 3 bases and J by 3 bases, with 11 bases between the two germline ends. Germline lookup yields CDR1 LGHDT and CDR2 YNNKEL (reference sequence). This CDR3 spans 15 amino acids. This chain's CDR3 is CASSHSGGPNEKLFF. As DNA, the CDR3 is TGTGCCAGCAGCCACTCTGGAGGCCCTAATGAAAAACTGTTTTTT.

This clonotype appeared a few times. The CDR3 region has the DNA TGTGCCATAGGTCAGGCCTCCTACGAGCAGTACTTC. Translating gives CAIGQASYEQYF. The rearrangement uses TRBV10-3 and TRBJ2-7; D not resolved. The germline V gene encodes CDR1 ENHRY and CDR2 SYGVKD. This CDR3 comprises 12 residues. V dropped 9 bases and J dropped 0 bases, with 9 bases sitting between them.

CDR3 sequence reads: CASGLCASTDYEQYF. CDR3 bases: TGTGCTAGTGGTCTCTGTGCTAGCACCGACTACGAGCAGTACTTC. The rearrangement joins TRBV12-5 to TRBJ2-7; D may be TRBD2 (5 bases). Trimming removed 5 bases at V and 3 bases at J, with 17 bases between. This CDR3 has 15 residues. Germline V gives CDR1 LGHNT, CDR2 FRNRAP.

In its sample, this clonotype was seen a few times. V and J are TRBV10-3 and TRBJ2-5; no clear D. There are 11 residues in the CDR3. V lost 6 bases, J lost 2 bases, and 4 bases lay in between. Looked up from germline, CDR1 is ENHRY and CDR2 is SYGVKD. The CDR3 region has the DNA TGTGCCATCAGGAATCAAGAGACCCAGTACTTC. Translating it yields CAIRNQETQYF.

This clonotype has ten or more counts. The rearrangement links TRBV29-1 to TRBJ2-3; 10 bases are shared with TRBD2. The CDR3 runs 13 residues. After removal of 5 bases from V and 6 bases from J, the junction contained 5 bases not matched to a gene. Germline CDR1 and CDR2: SQVTM and ANQGSEA. In nucleotides, the CDR3 is TGCAGCGTTAAGGGACTAGCGCCGGATACGCAGTATTTT. Translation gives CSVKGLAPDTQYF.

This clonotype occurred many times. V usage is TRBV29-1 and J usage is TRBJ2-5; a possible D gene is TRBD2 (7 bases). V lost 2 bases and J 4 bases, leaving 14 bases between the germline ends. Germline loops: CDR1 SQVTM, CDR2 ANQGSEA. This CDR3 comprises 14 residues. In DNA, the CDR3 is TGCAGCGTTGAACGGGGGGCTCTGGGAGAGACCCAGTACTTC. Translated, it gives CSVERGALGETQYF.

This chain links TRBV11-2 with TRBJ2-7, with a weak D call TRBD1 (6 bases). Trimming removed 2 bases from V and 2 bases from J, with 13 bases in between. Per germline, CDR1 SGHAT and CDR2 FQNNGV. The CDR3 runs to 15 residues. The CDR3 DNA reads TGTGCCAGCAGCTTACTCCAGGGGAGCCCCTACGAGCAGTACTTC. Its protein product is CASSLLQGSPYEQYF.

This clonotype turned up a few times. The rearrangement links TRBV20-1 to TRBJ2-3; TRBD2 matches 8 bases. The CDR3 covers 13 residues. Germline V gives CDR1 DFQATT, CDR2 SNEGSKA (reference sequence). The ends lost 5 bases at V and 3 bases at J; junction bases unmatched: 4. The CDR3 protein is CSAERERTDTQYF. DNA for the CDR3: TGCAGTGCTGAGCGGGAGAGGACAGATACGCAGTATTTT.